Each of the 13 T cell receptor beta chains below was sequenced from the same sample in a study of radiation and T cells in renal cell carcinoma. Clones were read by immunoSEQ multiplex PCR, and TCRdb kept only the in-frame ones, dropping some. The sample shows around 99,000 clones, about 79% of them seen only once. Time point in this sample: blood 4 weeks post-SBRT, at nephrectomy. Specified treatment: 15 Gy SBRT to primary tumor, nephrectomy 4 weeks later. The sample here was blood, taken from a patient whose treatment included radiotherapy and nephrectomy. The origin of the receptors is a man aged 60-69 years with renal cell carcinoma.

The genes are TRBV4-1 and TRBJ2-7, with 11 bases that match TRBD2. Germline V gene sequence: CDR1 MGHRA, CDR2 YSYEKL. This CDR3 spans 17 amino acids. V trimming: 3 bases; J trimming: 2 bases; junction bases outside the gene matches: 9. As DNA, the CDR3 is TGCGCCAGCAGCCAGGGGACTAGCGGACAAAGACCCTACGAGCAGTACTTC. It codes for CASSQGTSGQRPYEQYF.

The V call is TRBV4-1, the J call TRBJ1-4, with D perhaps TRBD1 (5 bases). The CDR3 runs to 15 residues. The V gene lost 5 bases and the J gene lost 3 bases, with 13 bases spanning the gap. Germline CDR1 is MGHRA and CDR2 is YSYEKL. In DNA form, the CDR3 reads TGCGCCAGCAGCATAGTCCGGGGACCTAATGAAAAACTGTTTTTT. Its protein product is CASSIVRGPNEKLFF.

The chain joins TRBV7-8 to TRBJ1-2, with D uncertain. CDR3 length: 16 amino acids. V lost 5 bases, J lost 6 bases, and 22 bases lay in between. CDR1 is SGHVS, CDR2 FQNEAQ, per germline. CDR3 DNA: TGTGCCAGCAGCACAACCCGAAGTATCGCGGTAGATGGCTACACCTTC. It encodes CASSTTRSIAVDGYTF.

This rearrangement joins TRBV10-2 to TRBJ2-3, with 9 positions matching TRBD1. CDR3 length: 16 residues. In germline, CDR1 is WSHSY, CDR2 SAAADI. J was trimmed by 3 bases and V by 3 bases; bases with no gene match: 7. The CDR3 reads CASSEWTGAATDTQYF. As DNA, the CDR3 is TGCGCCAGCAGTGAATGGACAGGGGCCGCGACAGATACGCAGTATTTT.

The chain has TRBV4-3 and TRBJ2-6; tentatively, D is TRBD2 (5 bases). The germline V gene has CDR1 LGHNA and CDR2 YSLEER. Trimming stripped 3 bases from V and 0 bases from J, with 9 bases between. The length of the CDR3 is 16 residues. CDR3 in DNA: TGCGCCAGCAGCCACAACGCGGGCTCTGGGGCCAACGTCCTGACTTTC. This sequence encodes CASSHNAGSGANVLTF.

This chain uses TRBV19 with TRBJ2-3; 8 positions agree with TRBD2. This CDR3 has 16 amino acids. The germline V gene encodes CDR1 LNHDA and CDR2 SQIVND (reference sequence). V lost 2 bases to trimming and J lost 1 base; unmatched junction nucleotides: 5. DNA of the CDR3: TGTGCCAGTAGTATACCCGGACTAGCTGGCACAGATACGCAGTATTTT. This translates into CASSIPGLAGTDTQYF.

This clone was counted only a few times. V is TRBV4-1 and J is TRBJ1-2; D is uncertain. The germline CDR1 and CDR2 sequences are MGHRA and YSYEKL. The CDR3 is made up of 15 amino acids. V was trimmed by 2 bases and J by 1 base, leaving 11 bases between them. The CDR3 protein is CASSQFSGGNYGYTF. The DNA for the CDR3 is TGCGCCAGCAGCCAATTCTCGGGAGGTAACTATGGCTACACCTTC.

The rearrangement uses TRBV7-2 and TRBJ2-1; D is perhaps TRBD1 (5 bases). The germline V gene encodes CDR1 SGHTA and CDR2 FQGNSA. This CDR3 has 14 residues. Trimming stripped 1 base from V and 6 bases from J, with 10 bases between. This chain's CDR3 is CASSLGGAINEQFF. DNA for the CDR3: TGTGCCAGCAGCTTAGGGGGCGCAATCAATGAGCAGTTCTTC.

The V and J genes are TRBV5-4 and TRBJ2-7; TRBD1 agrees at 8 bases. V lost 4 bases and J lost 2; bases outside the gene matches: 17. Germline V gene data show CDR1 as SGHNT and CDR2 as YYREEE (reference sequence). The CDR3 totals 18 residues. CDR3 amino acids: CASSQEGWKQGVPYEQYF. DNA for the CDR3: TGTGCCAGCAGCCAAGAGGGGTGGAAACAGGGGGTACCCTACGAGCAGTACTTC.

The J gene is TRBJ2-3, the V gene TRBV4-3; the match to TRBD2 covers 12 bases. The CDR3 loop spans 17 amino acids. Trimming removed 0 bases from V and 4 bases from J; junction bases left unmatched: 5. CDR1 is LGHNA, CDR2 YSLEER, per germline. The CDR3 spells CASSQDWPSGRADTQYF. CDR3 sequence (DNA): TGCGCCAGCAGCCAAGACTGGCCTAGCGGGAGGGCAGATACGCAGTATTTT.

This chain joins TRBV9 and TRBJ2-5, with D possibly TRBD1 on 6 matching bases. CDR1 is SGDLS, CDR2 YYNGEE, per germline. There are 14 residues in the CDR3. V was trimmed by 2 bases and J by 1 base, leaving 9 bases between them. This CDR3 reads CASSVTGRQETQYF. CDR3 nucleotides: TGTGCCAGCAGCGTGACAGGACGCCAAGAGACCCAGTACTTC.

The chain uses TRBV7-2 and TRBJ1-1; the D gene is possibly TRBD1 (6 bases). Germline loops: CDR1 SGHTA, CDR2 FQGNSA. The V and J ends lost 1 base and 7 bases respectively, with 10 bases between them. The CDR3 is 13 residues long. CDR3 amino acids: CASSLDRVIEAFF. The CDR3 DNA follows: TGTGCCAGCAGCTTAGACAGGGTCATTGAAGCTTTCTTT.

The V and J genes are TRBV10-3 and TRBJ2-2; 7 bases agree with TRBD2. Germline CDR1 and CDR2: ENHRY and SYGVKD. Unmatched junction bases numbered 6, after V lost 6 bases and J lost 2 bases. The CDR3 is made up of 15 amino acids. CDR3 coding DNA: TGTGCCATCAGCCGAACTAGCGCTAACACCGGGGAGCTGTTTTTT. It is translated as CAISRTSANTGELFF.